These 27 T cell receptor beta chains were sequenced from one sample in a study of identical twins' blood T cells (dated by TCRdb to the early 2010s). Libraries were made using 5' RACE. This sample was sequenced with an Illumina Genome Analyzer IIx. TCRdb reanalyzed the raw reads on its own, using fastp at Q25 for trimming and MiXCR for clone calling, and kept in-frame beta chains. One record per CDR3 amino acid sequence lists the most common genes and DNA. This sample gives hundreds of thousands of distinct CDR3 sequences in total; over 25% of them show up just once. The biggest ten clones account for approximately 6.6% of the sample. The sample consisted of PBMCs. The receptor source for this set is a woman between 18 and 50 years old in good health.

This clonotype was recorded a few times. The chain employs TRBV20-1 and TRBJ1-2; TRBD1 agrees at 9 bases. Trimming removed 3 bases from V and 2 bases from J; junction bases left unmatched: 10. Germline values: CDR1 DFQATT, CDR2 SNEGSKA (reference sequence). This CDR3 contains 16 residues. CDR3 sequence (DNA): TGCAGTGCTAGGCTCACGGGGACAGGGAACAACTATGGCTACACCTTC. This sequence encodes CSARLTGTGNNYGYTF.

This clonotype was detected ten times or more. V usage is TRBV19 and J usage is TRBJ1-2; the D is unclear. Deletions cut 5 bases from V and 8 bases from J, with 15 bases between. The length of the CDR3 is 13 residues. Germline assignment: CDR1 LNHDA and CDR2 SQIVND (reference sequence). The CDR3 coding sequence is TGTGCCAGTAGTTGGACCGCGCTCGACGGCTACACCTTC. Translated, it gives CASSWTALDGYTF.

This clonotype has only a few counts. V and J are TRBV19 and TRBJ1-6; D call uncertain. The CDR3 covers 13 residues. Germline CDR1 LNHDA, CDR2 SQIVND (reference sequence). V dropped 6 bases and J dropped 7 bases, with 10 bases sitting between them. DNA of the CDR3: TGTGCCAGTAGGGGCCGGGAGAATTCACCCCTCCACTTT. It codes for CASRGRENSPLHF.

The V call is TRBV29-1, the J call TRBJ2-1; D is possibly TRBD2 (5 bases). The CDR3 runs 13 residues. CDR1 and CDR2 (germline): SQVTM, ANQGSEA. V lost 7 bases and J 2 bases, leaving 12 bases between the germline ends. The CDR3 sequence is CSADLGAYNEQFF. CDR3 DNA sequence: TGCAGCGCTGACCTCGGGGCCTACAATGAGCAGTTCTTC.

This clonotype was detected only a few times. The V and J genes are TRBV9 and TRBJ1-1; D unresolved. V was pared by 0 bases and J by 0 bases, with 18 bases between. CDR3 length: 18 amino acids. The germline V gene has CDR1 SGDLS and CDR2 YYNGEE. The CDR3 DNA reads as TGTGCCAGCAGCGTAGGACCCAAGAACCGCGGGGTGAACACTGAAGCTTTCTTT. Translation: CASSVGPKNRGVNTEAFF.

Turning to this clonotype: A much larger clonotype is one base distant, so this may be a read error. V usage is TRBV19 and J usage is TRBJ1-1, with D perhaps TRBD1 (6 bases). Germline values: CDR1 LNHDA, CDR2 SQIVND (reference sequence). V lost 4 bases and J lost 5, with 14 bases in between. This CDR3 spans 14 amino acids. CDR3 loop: CASSKRGALTEAFF. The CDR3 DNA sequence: TGTGCCAGTAGTAAACGGGGGGCGTTGACTGAAGCTTTCTTT.

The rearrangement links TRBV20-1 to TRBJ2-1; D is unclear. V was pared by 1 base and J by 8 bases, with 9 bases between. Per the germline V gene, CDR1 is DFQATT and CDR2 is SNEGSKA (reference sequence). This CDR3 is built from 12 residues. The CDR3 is CSARVDAYEQFF. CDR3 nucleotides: TGCAGTGCTAGAGTCGATGCGTATGAGCAGTTCTTC.

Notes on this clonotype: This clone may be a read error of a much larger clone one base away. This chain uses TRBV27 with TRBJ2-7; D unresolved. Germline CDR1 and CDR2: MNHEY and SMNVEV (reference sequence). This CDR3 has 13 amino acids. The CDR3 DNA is TGTGCCGGCAGTTTATCGCAGGCCTACGAGCAGTACTTC. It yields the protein CAGSLSQAYEQYF.

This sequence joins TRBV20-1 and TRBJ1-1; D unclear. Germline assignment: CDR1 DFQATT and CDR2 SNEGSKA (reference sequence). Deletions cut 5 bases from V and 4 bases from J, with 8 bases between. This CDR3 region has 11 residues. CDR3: CSAQQSTEAFF. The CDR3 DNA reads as TGCAGTGCTCAGCAGTCCACTGAAGCTTTCTTT.

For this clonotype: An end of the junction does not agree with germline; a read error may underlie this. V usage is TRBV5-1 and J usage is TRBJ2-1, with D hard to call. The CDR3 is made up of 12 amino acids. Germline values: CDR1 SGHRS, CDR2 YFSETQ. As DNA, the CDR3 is TGCACCAGCAGCTACCTAGACAATGAGCAGTTCTTC. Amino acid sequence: CTSSYLDNEQFF. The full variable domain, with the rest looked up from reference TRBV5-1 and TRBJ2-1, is KAGVTQTPRYLIKTRGQQVTLSCSPISGHRSVSWYQQTPGQGLQFLFEYFSETQRNKGNFPGRFSGRQFSNSRSEMNVSTLELGDSALYLCTSSYLDNEQFFGPGTRLTVL.

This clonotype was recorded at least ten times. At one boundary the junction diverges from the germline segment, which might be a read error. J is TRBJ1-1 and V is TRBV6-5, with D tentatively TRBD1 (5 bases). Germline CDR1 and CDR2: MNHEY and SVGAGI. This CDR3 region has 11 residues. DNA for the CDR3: TGCGCCAGTACTGGGGGGACTGAAGCTTTCTTT. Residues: CASTGGTEAFF.

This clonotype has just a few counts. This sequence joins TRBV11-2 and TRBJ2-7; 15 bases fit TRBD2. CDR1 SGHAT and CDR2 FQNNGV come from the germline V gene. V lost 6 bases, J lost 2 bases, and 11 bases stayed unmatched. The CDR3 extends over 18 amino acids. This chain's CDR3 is CASSIWGTSGGKTYEQYF. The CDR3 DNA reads TGTGCCAGCAGTATTTGGGGGACTAGCGGGGGGAAAACCTACGAGCAGTACTTC.

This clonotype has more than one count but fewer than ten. CDR3 sequence (DNA): TGTGCCAGCGGTCACACAACCTACGAGCAGTACTTC. Protein: CASGHTTYEQYF. This chain connects TRBV6-6 to TRBJ2-7; D uncertain. Per the germline V gene, CDR1 is MNHNY and CDR2 is SVGAGI (reference sequence). V dropped 8 bases and J dropped 2 bases, with 10 bases sitting between them. The CDR3 length is 12 residues.

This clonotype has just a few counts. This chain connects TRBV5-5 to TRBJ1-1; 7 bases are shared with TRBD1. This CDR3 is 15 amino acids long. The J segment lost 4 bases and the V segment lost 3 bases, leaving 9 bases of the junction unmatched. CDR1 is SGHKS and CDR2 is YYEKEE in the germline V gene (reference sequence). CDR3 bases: TGTGCCAGCAGCTCCCCCCAGGGGGTAGGCACTGAAGCTTTCTTT. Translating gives CASSSPQGVGTEAFF.

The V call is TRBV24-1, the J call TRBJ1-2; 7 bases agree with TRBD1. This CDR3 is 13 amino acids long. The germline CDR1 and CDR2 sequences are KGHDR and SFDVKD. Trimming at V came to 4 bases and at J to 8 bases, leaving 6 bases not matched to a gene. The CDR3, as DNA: TGTGCCACCAGTGACAACGGACAGGCCGGCTACACCTTC. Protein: CATSDNGQAGYTF.

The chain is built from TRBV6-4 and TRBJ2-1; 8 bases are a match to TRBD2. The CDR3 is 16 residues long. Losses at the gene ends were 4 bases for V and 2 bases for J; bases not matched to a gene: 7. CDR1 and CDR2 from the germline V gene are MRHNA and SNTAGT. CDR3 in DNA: TGTGCCAGCAGTGTCGAAGCGGGGGCCCCCTACAATGAGCAGTTCTTC. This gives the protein CASSVEAGAPYNEQFF.

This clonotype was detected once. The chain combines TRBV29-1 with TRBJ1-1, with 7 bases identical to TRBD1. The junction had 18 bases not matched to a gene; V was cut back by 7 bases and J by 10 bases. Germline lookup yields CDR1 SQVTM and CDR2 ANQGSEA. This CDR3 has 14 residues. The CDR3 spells CSARGGQNSGGAFF. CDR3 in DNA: TGCAGCGCCCGTGGGGGACAGAACTCGGGAGGAGCTTTCTTT.

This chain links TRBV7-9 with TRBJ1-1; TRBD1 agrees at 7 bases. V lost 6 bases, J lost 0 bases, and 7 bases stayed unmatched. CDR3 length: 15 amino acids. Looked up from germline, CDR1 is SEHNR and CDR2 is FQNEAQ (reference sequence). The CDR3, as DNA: TGTGCCAGCAGGAATACGGACAGGTTGAACACTGAAGCTTTCTTT. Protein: CASRNTDRLNTEAFF.

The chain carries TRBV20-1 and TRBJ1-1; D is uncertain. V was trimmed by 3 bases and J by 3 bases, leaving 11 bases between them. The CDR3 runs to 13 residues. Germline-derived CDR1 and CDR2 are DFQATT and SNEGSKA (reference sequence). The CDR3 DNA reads TGCAGTGCTAGCCTCGGTGGTCACACTGAAGCTTTCTTT. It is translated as CSASLGGHTEAFF.

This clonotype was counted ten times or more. CDR3 DNA: TGTGCCAGCAGGCCCAGGGTAGGGAATTCACCCCTCCACTTT. It yields the protein CASRPRVGNSPLHF. The chain has TRBV27 and TRBJ1-6; the D gene is possibly TRBD1 (5 bases). This CDR3 has 14 amino acids. V was cut by 6 bases and J by 7 bases, with 13 bases left in between. Germline V lookup: CDR1 MNHEY, CDR2 SMNVEV (reference sequence).

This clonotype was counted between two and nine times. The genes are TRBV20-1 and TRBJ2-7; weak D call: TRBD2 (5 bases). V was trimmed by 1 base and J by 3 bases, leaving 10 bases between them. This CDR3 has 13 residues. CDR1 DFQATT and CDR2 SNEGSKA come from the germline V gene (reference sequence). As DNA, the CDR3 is TGCAGTGCTAGAGTGGGCGGGTTCTACGAGCAGTACTTC. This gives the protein CSARVGGFYEQYF.

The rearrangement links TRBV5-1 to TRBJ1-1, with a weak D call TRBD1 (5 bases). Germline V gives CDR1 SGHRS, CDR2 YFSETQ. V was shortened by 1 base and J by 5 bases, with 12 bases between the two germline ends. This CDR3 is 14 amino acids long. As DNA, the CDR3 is TGCGCCAGCAGCTTGTACGGGGCTCGTACTGAAGCTTTCTTT. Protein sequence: CASSLYGARTEAFF.

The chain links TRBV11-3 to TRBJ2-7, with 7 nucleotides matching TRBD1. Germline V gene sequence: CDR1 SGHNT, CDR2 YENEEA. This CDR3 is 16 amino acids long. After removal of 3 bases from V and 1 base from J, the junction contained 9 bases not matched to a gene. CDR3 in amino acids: CASSLYRGRGSYEQYF. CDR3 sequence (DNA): TGTGCCAGCAGCTTGTACAGGGGTAGAGGATCCTACGAGCAGTACTTC. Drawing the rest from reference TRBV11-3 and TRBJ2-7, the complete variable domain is EAGVVQSPRYKIIEKKQPVAFWCNPISGHNTLYWYLQNLGQGPELLIRYENEEAVDDSQLPKDRFSAERLKGVDSTLKIQPAELGDSAVYLCASSLYRGRGSYEQYFGPGTRLTVT.

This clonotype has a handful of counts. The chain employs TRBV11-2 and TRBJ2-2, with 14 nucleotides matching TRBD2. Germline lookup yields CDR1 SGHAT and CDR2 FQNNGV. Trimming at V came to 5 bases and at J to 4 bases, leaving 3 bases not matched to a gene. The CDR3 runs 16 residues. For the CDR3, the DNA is TGTGCCAGCAGCCGAGGACTAGCGGGGGGCACCGGGGAGCTGTTTTTT. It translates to CASSRGLAGGTGELFF.

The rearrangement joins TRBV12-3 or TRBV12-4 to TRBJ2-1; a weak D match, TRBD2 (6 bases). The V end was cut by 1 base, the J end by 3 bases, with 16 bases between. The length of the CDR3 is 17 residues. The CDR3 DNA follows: TGTGCCAGCAGTTTAGTTGCAGTGGCTAGCGACTACAATGAGCAGTTCTTC. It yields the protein CASSLVAVASDYNEQFF.

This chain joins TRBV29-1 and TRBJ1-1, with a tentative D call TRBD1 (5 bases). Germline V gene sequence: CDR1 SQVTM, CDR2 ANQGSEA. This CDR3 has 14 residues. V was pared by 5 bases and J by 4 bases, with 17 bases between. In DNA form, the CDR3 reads TGCAGCGTTCCGTCCCCGGGGGATCTCACTGAAGCTTTCTTT. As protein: CSVPSPGDLTEAFF.

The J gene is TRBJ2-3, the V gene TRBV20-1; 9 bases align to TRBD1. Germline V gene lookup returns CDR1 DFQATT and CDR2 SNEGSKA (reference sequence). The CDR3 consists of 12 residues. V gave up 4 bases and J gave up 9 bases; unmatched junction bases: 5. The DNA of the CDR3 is TGCAGTGCTACGCAGGACAGGGGAACGCAGTATTTT. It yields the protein CSATQDRGTQYF.